The 10 T cell receptor beta chains below all came from one sample that was sequenced in a study of shared clonotypes between healthy human individuals. TCRdb's table, derived via immunoSEQ multiplex PCR, lists solely in-frame clones and lacks some. The sample contains more than 400,000 clones, around 80% of which appear only once. The sample was PBMCs. These receptors were collected from a woman aged 40 to 55 in good health. Some clones in this sample may be carry-over from other donors' samples.

The rearrangement links TRBV28 to TRBJ2-7; D might be TRBD1 (5 bases). This CDR3 is 15 amino acids long. V lost 8 bases, J lost 2 bases, and 19 bases lay in between. Germline V CDR1 and CDR2: MDHEN, SYDVKM. The CDR3 loop is CASAGGQLSPYEQYF. The DNA for the CDR3 is TGTGCCAGCGCCGGTGGACAACTTAGTCCCTACGAGCAGTACTTC.

Worth noting for this clone: A far larger clone is just one base off, so this is likely a read error. The V gene is TRBV2, the J gene TRBJ1-4; D is unclear. The V gene's germline CDR1 is SNHLY and CDR2 FYNNEI. CDR3 length equals 13 residues. The CDR3: CASNRITNEKLLF. The CDR3 region has the DNA TGTGCCAGCAACCGGATTACTAATGAAAAACTGCTTTTT.

This chain connects TRBV11-2 to TRBJ2-3; 8 bases are shared with TRBD2. The J segment lost 3 bases and the V segment lost 1 base, leaving 6 bases of the junction unmatched. The germline CDR1 and CDR2 sequences are SGHAT and FQNNGV. This CDR3 contains 16 residues. The CDR3 region is CASSLGIQRETDTQYF. CDR3 coding DNA: TGTGCCAGCAGCTTAGGGATTCAGCGGGAGACAGATACGCAGTATTTT. Full variable domain (outside the CDR3, taken from reference TRBV11-2 and TRBJ2-3): EAGVAQSPRYKIIEKRQSVAFWCNPISGHATLYWYQQILGQGPKLLIQFQNNGVVDDSQLPKDRFSAERLKGVDSTLKIQPAKLEDSAVYLCASSLGIQRETDTQYFGPGTRLTVL.

The chain carries TRBV19 and TRBJ2-2, with 9 nucleotides matching TRBD1. The CDR3 is made up of 14 amino acids. V lost 6 bases, J lost 7 bases, and 6 bases stayed unmatched. Germline lookup yields CDR1 LNHDA and CDR2 SQIVND (reference sequence). DNA for the CDR3: TGTGCCAGTAGAATACAGGGGGCGGACGGGGAGCTGTTTTTT. Amino acid sequence: CASRIQGADGELFF.

This chain uses TRBV7-9 with TRBJ2-2; TRBD2 aligns across 7 bases. Per the germline V gene, CDR1 is SEHNR and CDR2 is FQNEAQ (reference sequence). Germline trimming cut 11 bases from V and 3 bases from J; bases unmatched to any gene: 9. The CDR3 has 14 residues. Here the CDR3 reads CAGRDYLDTGELFF. The DNA for the CDR3 is TGTGCCGGCCGGGACTACCTTGACACCGGGGAGCTGTTTTTT.

V gene TRBV7-2 combines with J gene TRBJ1-5; D not certain. This CDR3 spans 12 amino acids. The ends were cut back, 6 bases at V and 7 bases at J, with 10 bases in the middle. Germline V gene sequence: CDR1 SGHTA, CDR2 FQGNSA. The CDR3 protein is CASSTGKQPQHF. DNA for the CDR3: TGTGCCAGCAGTACCGGGAAGCAGCCCCAGCATTTT. The full variable domain, completed using reference TRBV7-2 and TRBJ1-5, is GAGVSQSPSNKVTEKGKDVELRCDPISGHTALYWYRQSLGQGLEFLIYFQGNSAPDKSGLPSDRFSAERTGGSVSTLTIQRTQQEDSAVYLCASSTGKQPQHFGDGTRLSIL.

The sample holds one count of this clone. The CDR3 spells CASSPTRDIAYEQYF. Written as DNA, the CDR3 is TGTGCCAGCTCACCAACCCGGGACATAGCCTACGAGCAGTACTTC. The chain carries TRBV18 and TRBJ2-7; perhaps TRBD1 as D (6 bases). V gave up 2 bases and J gave up 2 bases, with 13 bases separating them. The CDR3 totals 15 residues. Germline V CDR1 and CDR2: KGHSH, LQKENI.

V is TRBV6-5 and J is TRBJ2-6, with no clear D. Trimming shortened V by 8 bases and J by 0 bases, and 5 bases separated the two germline ends. The CDR3 runs to 13 residues. Germline V gene lookup returns CDR1 MNHEY and CDR2 SVGAGI. CDR3 region: CASGSSGANVLTF. CDR3 bases: TGTGCCAGCGGGTCCTCTGGGGCCAACGTCCTGACTTTC.

Concerning this clone itself: Other nucleotide sequences in the sample specify the same CDR3. The rearrangement uses TRBV5-1 and TRBJ1-1, with D hard to call. V was cut by 0 bases and J by 1 base, with 4 bases left in between. The CDR3 has 13 amino acids. Germline CDR1 SGHRS, CDR2 YFSETQ. This chain's CDR3 is CASSLEENTEAFF. CDR3 nucleotides: TGCGCCAGCAGCTTGGAAGAGAACACTGAAGCTTTCTTT.

This chain connects TRBV7-9 to TRBJ2-1; D is unclear. The CDR3 is 13 amino acids. Germline V CDR1 and CDR2: SEHNR, FQNEAQ (reference sequence). Trimming stripped 5 bases from V and 4 bases from J, with 9 bases between. The CDR3 protein is CASSAGRYNEQFF. In DNA form, the CDR3 reads TGTGCCAGCAGCGCCGGACGGTACAATGAGCAGTTCTTC. Full variable domain (outside the CDR3, taken from reference TRBV7-9 and TRBJ2-1): DTGVSQNPRHKITKRGQNVTFRCDPISEHNRLYWYRQTLGQGPEFLTYFQNEAQLEKSRLLSDRFSAERPKGSFSTLEIQRTEQGDSAMYLCASSAGRYNEQFFGPGTRLTVL.